This TCR beta chain was retrieved from a study of T cells in Graves' hyperthyroidism and ophthalmopathy. Notes on the study in general: Ophthalmopathy stood apart from stable hyperthyroidism in a 13 V-J model. Blood also contained most expanded thyroid clonotypes above 0.001.

RNA transcripts yielded amplified TCR beta CDR3 regions. The TCR CDR3 was amplified in a first-round RT-PCR using the HTBI primer set. One entry per CDR3 protein results from TCRdb running MiXCR on the multiplex PCR reads. The top ten hold more than 8.5% of the sample, which has some 98,000 distinct CDR3 sequences, 40% seen once. Note on this clonotype: What it binds is unknown. The junction and the germline gene differ at one end; a read error may be behind it.

Germline V gene sequence: CDR1 SGHTS, CDR2 YDEGEE. The CDR3 runs to 13 residues. Sequences were obtained from peripheral blood or thyroid tissue (not recorded which). This clonotype originated in a woman aged 30 to 39 with Graves' hyperthyroidism. The chain employs TRBV5-8 and TRBJ2-7; TRBD2 matches at 8 bases. The CDR3 is CASSPGGADEQYF. The CDR3 DNA reads as TGCGCCAGCAGCCCCGGGGGGGCGGACGAGCAGTACTTC.